The T cell receptor (beta chain) described here comes from a study of cytomegalovirus exposure and HLA in healthy donors. On the study more broadly: In a later analysis, the roughly 120 validation repertoires were reported to have used the same platform as the roughly 600 first-cohort repertoires.

Unmatched junction bases numbered 5, after V lost 1 base and J lost 3 bases. The V gene's germline CDR1 is LNHNV and CDR2 YYDKDF (reference sequence). The CDR3 extends over 15 amino acids. General study points: Rarity held for most TCR sequences, but there were some public TCRs that occurred in many donors.

On this clone itself: Its antigen is unidentified.

Profiling relied on immunoSEQ multiplex PCR, and the TCRdb table lists in-frame clones only, not all of them. The data show 130,000 or so clones, with approximately 89% seen just once and approximately 3.3% held by the top ten. The clonotype comes from a man in his thirties or forties in good health and CMV-seronegative. Sequenced: PBMCs. The V and J genes are TRBV15 and TRBJ2-5; 7 bases line up with TRBD1. CDR3 residues: CATSRGLQGKETQYF. The CDR3 DNA follows: TGTGCCACCAGCAGAGGTTTACAGGGGAAAGAGACCCAGTACTTC. The variable domain in full, completed from reference TRBV15 and TRBJ2-5, reads DAMVIQNPRYQVTQFGKPVTLSCSQTLNHNVMYWYQQKSSQAPKLLFHYYDKDFNNEADTPDNFQSRRPNTSFCFLDIRSPGLGDTAMYLCATSRGLQGKETQYFGPGTRLLVL.